This T cell receptor (beta chain) was observed in a study of blood T cell repertoires in COVID-19. Study-level background: The study drew acute and convalescent COVID-19 samples from the United States, Italy and Spain. PBMCs, B-cell-depleted T cells, or T cells were the source of the cDNA or gDNA that made up the material.

Patients at the Seattle site were enrolled during active infection and followed longitudinally. The CDR3 sequence is 14 residues long. Per germline, CDR1 KGHDR and CDR2 SFDVKD. Deletions cut 3 bases from V and 4 bases from J, with 11 bases between. Original handling: The authors estimated nucleated cell counts from reference gene primer amplification. Repertoires were generated with immunoSEQ multiplex PCR, while TCRdb's copy carries only in-frame clones and drops some. V, J and clone size were drawn from that table, and D and trimming were deduced from the DNA. The sample includes about 190,000 clones, approximately 85% seen only once; the top ten take 6.9%. This clone was seen only once.

Sequencing was done on a sample of peripheral blood. The rearrangement uses TRBV24-1 and TRBJ1-2; possibly TRBD1 for D (6 bases). This receptor was identified in a man aged 80 or over with COVID-19, enrolled during active disease. CDR3 DNA sequence: TGTGCCACCAGTGATCCGACAGGCTCCTATGGCTACACCTTC. Its protein is CATSDPTGSYGYTF.